The clone carrying this TCR beta chain was observed a handful of times. Antigen: not known. Trimming took off 4 bases at V and 2 bases at J, with 8 bases between the two ends. Germline V gene lookup returns CDR1 MGHRA and CDR2 YSYEKL. The CDR3 spans 13 residues. This sample is part of a study of T cells after yellow fever vaccination. General observations from the study: Only a minor proportion of clonotypes was detected across both CD4 and CD8 compartments.

For TCR, cDNA came from 5'RACE template switching, which added a universal primer site and UMIs. A single record per CDR3 protein comes from TCRdb applying MiXCR to the 5' RACE reads. Found here are 300,000 to 450,000 distinct CDR3 sequences, about 7.8% of them singletons; the top ten hold roughly a sixth. The receptor's source is a man younger than 35 who received the YFV17D yellow fever vaccine. Sequenced material: PBMCs, taken roughly 47 days after the first yellow fever vaccination. The J gene is TRBJ1-1, the V gene TRBV4-1; TRBD1 might be the D (5 bases). CDR3 bases: TGCGCCAGCAGCCGACAGTTCAACACTGAAGCTTTCTTT. This sequence encodes CASSRQFNTEAFF.